The rows below give T cell receptor beta chains drawn from one sample of a study of cytomegalovirus exposure and HLA in healthy donors. The method was immunoSEQ multiplex PCR; TCRdb's version includes in-frame clones alone and lacks a portion of them. The sample holds around 200,000 clones, roughly four fifths seen once. The sequenced sample consisted of PBMCs. The receptors were gathered from a woman in her forties in good health and CMV-seronegative. Both conserved end residues are part of each CDR3. The D gene is left open where the match is weak. Where a row states a size, it is once, few, many or the class of an expanded clone; other rows omit it.

v_call	d_call	j_call	clone_size	cdr3_aa	cdr3_nt
TRBV7-8	.	TRBJ1-5	.	CASSLVWQDSNQPQHF	TGTGCCAGCAGCTTAGTTTGGCAGGATAGCAATCAGCCCCAGCATTTT
TRBV6-5	.	TRBJ1-5	.	CASSDSYQPQHF	TGTGCCAGCAGTGACAGTTATCAGCCCCAGCATTTT
TRBV5-1	.	TRBJ1-6	.	CASSLGTQSSYNSPLHF	TGCGCCAGCAGCTTGGGGACTCAGAGCTCCTATAATTCACCCCTCCACTTT
TRBV19	.	TRBJ1-5	.	CASSIHHDRKRLQPQHF	TGTGCCAGTAGTATCCATCATGATAGGAAGAGACTTCAGCCCCAGCATTTT
TRBV10-3	TRBD1	TRBJ2-2	.	CAISPWTGFFDTGELFF	TGTGCCATCAGTCCCTGGACAGGGTTTTTTGACACCGGGGAGCTGTTTTTT
TRBV27	TRBD1	TRBJ2-1	.	CASSLSGQGILFF	TGTGCCAGCAGTTTATCGGGACAGGGTATTTTGTTCTTC
TRBV5-1	.	TRBJ1-3	.	CASSDREGSGNTIYF	TGCGCCAGCAGCGACCGTGAGGGTTCTGGAAACACCATATATTTT
TRBV7-2	TRBD2	TRBJ2-7	.	CASSSAGGTIYEQYF	TGTGCCAGCAGCTCCGCGGGGGGAACCATTTACGAGCAGTACTTC
TRBV5-1	.	TRBJ2-7	.	CASSLASEEQYF	TGCGCCAGCAGCTTGGCCAGCGAGGAGCAGTACTTC
TRBV6-1	.	TRBJ2-3	.	CASSEAPRAFTTQYF	TGTGCCAGCAGTGAAGCGCCGAGGGCTTTTACTACGCAGTATTTT
TRBV6-5	.	TRBJ1-4	.	CASSYSRGGEKLFF	TGTGCCAGCAGTTACTCGAGGGGGGGGGAAAAACTGTTTTTT
TRBV11-2	.	TRBJ2-6	.	CASSVTGSSGANVLTF	TGTGCCAGCAGCGTTACAGGCTCCTCTGGGGCCAACGTCCTGACTTTC
TRBV7-7	TRBD1	TRBJ2-1	.	CASSLGDRAYNEQFF	TGTGCTAGCAGCTTAGGGGACAGGGCTTACAATGAGCAGTTCTTC
TRBV7-2	.	TRBJ2-1	.	CASSLARTLYNEQFF	TGTGCCAGCAGCTTAGCGAGGACTCTATACAATGAGCAGTTCTTC
TRBV7-2	.	TRBJ2-7	.	CASSLSGTGSYEQYF	TGTGCCAGCAGCTTAAGCGGGACAGGTTCCTACGAGCAGTACTTC
TRBV5-4	.	TRBJ1-3	.	CASSLRTPSGNTIYF	TGTGCCAGCAGCTTGAGGACACCTTCTGGAAACACCATATATTTT
TRBV9	TRBD2	TRBJ2-5	.	CASSVDPSGGVQETQYF	TGTGCCAGCAGCGTAGACCCTAGCGGGGGAGTGCAAGAGACCCAGTACTTC
TRBV5-4	TRBD1	TRBJ2-2	.	CASSLSGGRSAGELFF	TGTGCCAGCAGCTTGTCAGGGGGCAGATCCGCCGGGGAGCTGTTTTTT
TRBV27	.	TRBJ2-3	.	CASSFFSGATDTQYF	TGTGCCAGCAGTTTCTTCTCGGGTGCCACAGATACGCAGTATTTT
TRBV19	.	TRBJ1-3	.	CASTPLGDPGNTIYF	TGTGCCAGTACGCCCCTAGGGGATCCTGGAAACACCATATATTTT
TRBV28	.	TRBJ2-3	few	CASRGYLGPDTQYF	TGTGCCAGCAGGGGTTACCTAGGCCCCGATACGCAGTATTTT
TRBV7-3	.	TRBJ1-6	.	CASSQGGAYNSPLHF	TGTGCCAGCAGCCAAGGTGGAGCGTATAATTCACCCCTCCACTTT
TRBV6-6	.	TRBJ1-5	.	CASSSGQTNQPQHF	TGTGCCAGCAGTTCTGGACAGACCAATCAGCCCCAGCATTTT
TRBV11-2	TRBD1	TRBJ1-5	.	CASSLTGGENQPQHF	TGTGCCAGCAGCTTGACAGGGGGGGAAAATCAGCCCCAGCATTTT
TRBV7-2	TRBD1	TRBJ1-2	.	CASRPQGGGGGYTF	TGTGCCAGCAGACCACAGGGGGGAGGGGGCGGCTACACCTTC
TRBV9	TRBD2	TRBJ2-7	.	CASSVAASGGPYEQYF	TGTGCCAGCAGCGTAGCGGCTAGCGGGGGCCCCTACGAGCAGTACTTC
TRBV27	TRBD1	TRBJ1-3	.	CASRGQGRHFSGNTIYF	TGTGCCAGCAGAGGACAGGGCCGACACTTCTCTGGAAACACCATATATTTT
TRBV11-3	TRBD1	TRBJ1-6	.	CASSLDRTGGWNSPLHF	TGTGCCAGCAGCTTAGATCGTACAGGGGGTTGGAATTCACCCCTCCACTTT
TRBV13	.	TRBJ1-2	.	CASSLARIGYGYTF	TGTGCCAGCAGCTTAGCCCGTATCGGGTATGGCTACACCTTC